Each of the 25 T cell receptor beta chains below was sequenced from the same sample in a study of blood T cells in healthy people across ages. With a J-beta primer mix and a sample-barcoded 5' primer, a second PCR ran roughly 7 to 11 cycles. TCRdb re-analysed the 5' RACE reads in MiXCR, keeping a single row per CDR3 protein. The sample records more than 1,400,000 distinct CDR3 sequences, 35% to 45% being singletons. Sequenced: blood. The receptors originated from a woman under 30 in good health.

This clonotype occurred a few times. J is TRBJ2-3 and V is TRBV10-3, with D uncertain. This CDR3 is 11 amino acids long. Germline CDR1 reads ENHRY; CDR2 reads SYGVKD. Trimming took 6 bases from V and 2 from J, leaving 3 bases between them. Here the CDR3 reads CAIRTTDTQYF. DNA for the CDR3: TGTGCCATCAGGACCACAGATACGCAGTATTTT.

CDR3 loop: CASSSLGGIADTQYF. The CDR3 DNA reads as TGTGCCAGCAGCTCCCTTGGGGGTATCGCAGATACGCAGTATTTT. V and J are TRBV28 and TRBJ2-3, with D perhaps given as TRBD1 or TRBD2 (5 bases each). CDR1 MDHEN and CDR2 SYDVKM come from the germline V gene. The V gene lost 6 bases and the J gene lost 4 bases, with 17 bases spanning the gap. This CDR3 comprises 15 residues.

This clonotype came up once. One end of the junction is discordant with germline, which a read error may explain. This chain connects TRBV27 to TRBJ1-1; a weak D match, TRBD1 (6 bases). This CDR3 spans 12 amino acids. Germline CDR1 and CDR2: MNHEY and SMNVEV (reference sequence). CDR3: CASSLGGTEPFF. The CDR3 bases are TGTGCCAGCAGTCTCGGGGGCACTGAACCTTTCTTT.

There are a few counts of this clonotype. The chain is built from TRBV10-3 and TRBJ2-7; D is unclear. From germline, CDR1 is ENHRY and CDR2 SYGVKD. The V end was cut by 5 bases, the J end by 2 bases, with 13 bases between. The CDR3 spans 14 residues. The CDR3 spells CAISRSDGTYEQYF. The CDR3 DNA is TGTGCCATCAGTCGCTCGGACGGTACCTACGAGCAGTACTTC.

The V gene is TRBV6-2 or TRBV6-3, the J gene TRBJ2-3; 7 bases are a match to TRBD1. Germline V gives CDR1 MNHEY, CDR2 SVGEGT. After removal of 2 bases from V and 2 bases from J, the junction contained 10 bases not matched to a gene. The CDR3 loop spans 17 amino acids. CDR3 protein: CASSYIQYRGLTDTQYF. The CDR3, as DNA: TGTGCCAGCAGTTACATACAGTACAGGGGTCTCACAGATACGCAGTATTTT.

This chain links TRBV6-1 with TRBJ2-2; TRBD2 agrees at 8 bases. The CDR3 spans 17 residues. Germline assignment: CDR1 MNHNS and CDR2 SASEGT. J gave up 4 bases and V 4 bases, and 11 bases lay outside the gene matches. DNA of the CDR3: TGTGCCAGCAGTGCTCCCGGACTAGCTTGGGGCACCGGGGAGCTGTTTTTT. Its translation: CASSAPGLAWGTGELFF.

As regards this clonotype: The junction and the germline gene differ at one end; a read error may be behind it. The chain is built from TRBV28 and TRBJ1-4; D gene ambiguous. CDR3 length: 16 residues. Germline values: CDR1 MDHEN, CDR2 SYDVKM. This chain's CDR3 is CASTPLIGRAKEKLFF. CDR3 sequence (DNA): TGTGCCAGCACGCCCTTGATCGGAAGGGCTAAGGAAAAACTGTTTTTT. The full variable domain, with the rest looked up from reference TRBV28 and TRBJ1-4, is DVKVTQSSRYLVKRTGEKVFLECVQDMDHENMFWYRQDPGLGLRLIYFSYDVKMKEKGDIPEGYSVSREKKERFSLILESASTNQTSMYLCASTPLIGRAKEKLFFGSGTQLSVL.

Only a few counts were recorded for this clonotype. The DNA for the CDR3 is TGCGCCAGCAGCCAAGTTGGACTAGCGGGAGGCTTCTCCTACGAGCAGTACTTC. This translates into CASSQVGLAGGFSYEQYF. This rearrangement joins TRBV4-1 to TRBJ2-7; 14 bases match TRBD2. The CDR3 length is 18 residues. Germline assignment: CDR1 MGHRA and CDR2 YSYEKL. The ends lost 1 base at V and 0 bases at J; junction bases unmatched: 5.

The rearrangement joins TRBV5-1 to TRBJ2-1; no definite D call. The V gene lost 5 bases and the J gene lost 3 bases, with 9 bases spanning the gap. The germline CDR1 and CDR2 sequences are SGHRS and YFSETQ. The CDR3 covers 13 residues. CDR3 sequence: CASSGLFYNEQFF. The CDR3 coding sequence is TGCGCCAGCAGTGGTCTCTTCTACAATGAGCAGTTCTTC.

This clonotype was observed a few times. The V and J genes are TRBV20-1 and TRBJ2-3; no firm D call. The germline V and J ends were trimmed by 3 bases and 4 bases, with 14 bases remaining between them. CDR3 length: 14 residues. Germline V gene data show CDR1 as DFQATT and CDR2 as SNEGSKA (reference sequence). CDR3 residues: CSARDARLADTQYF. The CDR3 nucleotides read TGCAGTGCTAGGGACGCTAGATTGGCAGATACGCAGTATTTT.

This clonotype appeared a few times. The rearrangement joins TRBV9 to TRBJ2-7; 11 bases map to TRBD2. J gave up 5 bases and V 4 bases, and 5 bases lay outside the gene matches. Per the germline V gene, CDR1 is SGDLS and CDR2 is YYNGEE. There are 14 residues in the CDR3. The CDR3 reads CASSSTSGANEQYF. CDR3 in DNA: TGTGCCAGCAGCTCGACTAGCGGGGCGAACGAGCAGTACTTC.

J is TRBJ2-5 and V is TRBV3-1; 9 bases agree with TRBD2. The CDR3 totals 16 residues. CDR1 and CDR2 from the germline V gene are LGHDT and YNNKEL (reference sequence). V shed 6 bases and J 4 bases; nucleotides not matched to a gene: 12. CDR3 coding DNA: TGTGCCAGCAGTCCGACTAGCGGAAGTCGCAGAGAGACCCAGTACTTC. Translating it yields CASSPTSGSRRETQYF.

The chain combines TRBV4-1 with TRBJ2-1; TRBD2 matches 8 bases. The CDR3 consists of 19 residues. Looked up from germline, CDR1 is MGHRA and CDR2 is YSYEKL. V was clipped by 0 bases and J by 8 bases; unmatched bases: 18. The CDR3 spells CASSQDLVGSGGPSDEQFF. The CDR3 DNA reads TGCGCCAGCAGCCAAGACTTAGTAGGGAGCGGGGGACCTTCGGATGAGCAGTTCTTC.

V usage is TRBV5-4 and J usage is TRBJ2-5, with no clear D. CDR1 SGHNT and CDR2 YYREEE come from the germline V gene (reference sequence). The CDR3 has 14 amino acids. V lost 4 bases and J lost 5, with 15 bases in between. The CDR3 sequence is CASSRASHPETQYF. CDR3 nucleotides: TGTGCCAGCAGCCGGGCCAGCCACCCCGAGACCCAGTACTTC.

The genes are TRBV12-3 or TRBV12-4 and TRBJ1-1, with D maybe TRBD1 (6 bases). The CDR3 is 14 residues long. V was clipped by 2 bases and J by 4 bases, with 11 bases between them. The CDR3 reads CASSLLRGSTEAFF. The CDR3 DNA sequence: TGTGCCAGCAGTTTACTGAGGGGGTCCACTGAAGCTTTCTTT.

In this sample, this clonotype turned up a few times. V and J are TRBV5-1 and TRBJ1-2; maybe TRBD1 (5 bases). V was shortened by 3 bases and J by 2 bases, with 14 bases between the two germline ends. The CDR3 contains 15 residues. The germline V gene encodes CDR1 SGHRS and CDR2 YFSETQ. CDR3 in DNA: TGCGCCAGCAGCTCGACGGGACCCCTGAACTATGGCTACACCTTC. It is translated as CASSSTGPLNYGYTF. The complete variable domain, with remaining parts taken from reference TRBV5-1 and TRBJ1-2, reads KAGVTQTPRYLIKTRGQQVTLSCSPISGHRSVSWYQQTPGQGLQFLFEYFSETQRNKGNFPGRFSGRQFSNSRSEMNVSTLELGDSALYLCASSSTGPLNYGYTFGSGTRLTVV.

The chain uses TRBV20-1 and TRBJ2-3; maybe TRBD1 (6 bases). There are 14 residues in the CDR3. V was clipped by 5 bases and J by 2 bases, with 14 bases between them. The germline V gene encodes CDR1 DFQATT and CDR2 SNEGSKA (reference sequence). The CDR3 region has the DNA TGCAGTGCTCCACAGGGCCCGAACACAGATACGCAGTATTTT. Translating gives CSAPQGPNTDTQYF.

The chain couples TRBV20-1 to TRBJ2-3, with a tentative D call TRBD2 (5 bases). The V end was cut by 6 bases, the J end by 6 bases, with 28 bases between. From germline, CDR1 is DFQATT and CDR2 SNEGSKA (reference sequence). This CDR3 is built from 17 residues. Written as DNA, the CDR3 is TGCAGTGCCTATGGAGTGTGGGCCGGGATTGGTGACGATACGCAGTATTTT. Translation gives CSAYGVWAGIGDDTQYF.

This clonotype appeared a few times. The chain is built from TRBV27 and TRBJ2-5; D is unclear. V shed 11 bases and J shed 5 bases, with 12 bases lying between them. Per germline, CDR1 MNHEY and CDR2 SMNVEV (reference sequence). The CDR3 consists of 11 residues. In DNA form, the CDR3 reads TGTGCCGCGGCCCATGGGGAGACCCAGTACTTC. It encodes CAAAHGETQYF.

This clonotype was picked up a small number of times. The rearrangement joins TRBV3-1 to TRBJ2-3; weak D call: TRBD2 (6 bases). The germline CDR1 and CDR2 sequences are LGHDT and YNNKEL (reference sequence). Trimming took 2 bases from V and 5 from J, leaving 11 bases between them. The CDR3 length is 14 residues. CDR3 sequence reads: CASSQLTRGDTQYF. The CDR3 DNA is TGTGCCAGCAGCCAACTTACGCGGGGAGATACGCAGTATTTT.

V and J are TRBV27 and TRBJ1-2; TRBD1 matches at 10 bases. The CDR3 consists of 18 residues. The trim removed 6 bases at V and 4 bases at J, leaving 17 bases unmatched. Looked up from germline, CDR1 is MNHEY and CDR2 is SMNVEV (reference sequence). In DNA form, the CDR3 reads TGTGCCAGCAGCCCGAGGTGGGGACAGGGGAGAGTAAGCTATGGCTACACCTTC. Encoded protein: CASSPRWGQGRVSYGYTF.

The chain has TRBV20-1 and TRBJ2-1; TRBD2 agrees at 12 bases. Losses at the gene ends were 1 base for V and 1 base for J; bases not matched to a gene: 5. This CDR3 region has 17 residues. Germline loops: CDR1 DFQATT, CDR2 SNEGSKA (reference sequence). The CDR3 region has the DNA TGCAGTGCTAGAGTGGCTAGCGGGGGGGATTCCTACAATGAGCAGTTCTTC. Translated, it gives CSARVASGGDSYNEQFF.

Only one count was recorded for this clonotype. The chain combines TRBV20-1 with TRBJ1-1; D is unresolved. V was trimmed by 6 bases and J by 2 bases, leaving 13 bases between them. Germline values: CDR1 DFQATT, CDR2 SNEGSKA (reference sequence). This CDR3 comprises 13 residues. CDR3 nucleotide sequence: TGCAGTGCCCACCCAACACTTAACACTGAAGCTTTCTTT. The encoded protein is CSAHPTLNTEAFF.

Only a few counts were recorded for this clonotype. CDR3 in amino acids: CASSPRTSGSADTQYF. The CDR3 DNA reads as TGTGCCAGCAGCCCAAGGACTAGCGGATCGGCAGATACGCAGTATTTT. The gene calls are TRBV7-6 and TRBJ2-3; 10 positions agree with TRBD2. The CDR3 runs 16 residues. The germline gives CDR1 SGHVS, CDR2 FNYEAQ. V shed 5 bases and J 4 bases; nucleotides not matched to a gene: 9.

This clonotype showed up just a few times. The rearrangement joins TRBV10-3 to TRBJ2-7; 10 bases fit TRBD2. From germline, CDR1 is ENHRY and CDR2 SYGVKD. The junction had 5 bases not matched to a gene; V was cut back by 6 bases and J by 3 bases. The CDR3 is made up of 14 amino acids. The CDR3 spells CAIRASGGNYEQYF. CDR3 bases: TGTGCCATCAGGGCTAGCGGGGGAAACTACGAGCAGTACTTC.